This TCR beta chain was documented in a study of cytomegalovirus exposure and HLA in healthy donors. The PCR employed 60 Vbeta primers together with 13 Jbeta primers. Here immunoSEQ multiplex PCR was the method, and the copy in TCRdb shows in-frame clones only, minus some. The sample lists roughly 230,000 clones; roughly 84% were seen once. In germline, CDR1 is ENHRY, CDR2 SYGVKD. The V and J ends lost 6 bases and 8 bases respectively, with 13 bases between them. The CDR3 runs to 12 residues. The TCR sequence derives from a girl aged 2 to 9 in good health and CMV-seronegative. Material for sequencing was PBMCs. The chain links TRBV10-3 to TRBJ1-2, with D maybe TRBD1 (6 bases). The CDR3 nucleotides read TGTGCCATCAGAGTCTTAGGGGGAGGCTACACCTTC. It codes for CAIRVLGGGYTF.